Listed below are T cell receptor beta chains from one sample, sequenced in a study of regulatory T cells in long-lasting Graves disease. TCRdb fed the multiplex PCR reads into MiXCR, producing one record per CDR3 protein. The table includes more than 650,000 distinct CDR3 sequences, about 32% detected once. Sequenced here: peripheral blood mononuclear cells (PBMCs), sampled when the disease was refractory, from a patient treated with antithyroid drugs. The receptors here all came from a female donor with Graves disease. Each CDR3 is given with its conserved first and last residue. D genes are given only for firm matches. Not all rows give a size; the values are once, few, many and, for expanded clones, a class.

J: TRBJ1-2
V: TRBV11-2
size: few
D: -
DNA: TGTGCCAGCAGCATGGGGGGAAACTATGGCTACACCTTC
CDR3: CASSMGGNYGYTF

J: TRBJ2-5
V: TRBV29-1
size: -
D: -
DNA: TGCAGCGTGTGGGACTTCCAAGAGACCCAGTACTTC
CDR3: CSVWDFQETQYF

J: TRBJ2-7
V: TRBV19
size: -
D: TRBD1
DNA: TGTGCCAGTACACATGGACAGGGGGCGGTCTACGAGCAGTACTTC
CDR3: CASTHGQGAVYEQYF

J: TRBJ1-2
V: TRBV2
size: few
D: -
DNA: TGTGCCAGCAGTGAAGTCGGAGGGGCCTACTATAACTATGGCTACACCTTC
CDR3: CASSEVGGAYYNYGYTF

J: TRBJ1-5
V: TRBV28
size: many
D: -
DNA: TGTGCCAGCAGGGCGGGGGCCGGTGACAATCAGCCCCAGCATTTT
CDR3: CASRAGAGDNQPQHF

J: TRBJ2-7
V: TRBV28
size: few
D: TRBD2
DNA: TGTGCCAGCAGCCGCCGGGGGGGACTAGCGGGAACGTACGAGCAGTACTTC
CDR3: CASSRRGGLAGTYEQYF

J: TRBJ2-7
V: TRBV5-1
size: -
D: -
DNA: TGCGCCAGCAGCTTGGAGGGAAGTGTTGTGGACATCTCCTACGAGCAGTACTTC
CDR3: CASSLEGSVVDISYEQYF

J: TRBJ2-3
V: TRBV7-3
size: -
D: -
DNA: TGTGCCAGCAGCTTATTGCGGGTTCCCAGCACAGATACGCAGTATTTT
CDR3: CASSLLRVPSTDTQYF

J: TRBJ1-2
V: TRBV28
size: many
D: -
DNA: TGTGCCAGCAGTCCCAGGACAGCCAACTATGGCTACACCTTC
CDR3: CASSPRTANYGYTF

J: TRBJ2-2
V: TRBV7-9
size: -
D: TRBD2
DNA: TGTGCCAGCAGCGAACGACTAGCGGGAGTCACCGGGGAGCTGTTTTTT
CDR3: CASSERLAGVTGELFF

J: TRBJ1-4
V: TRBV6-2/TRBV6-3
size: many
D: TRBD1
DNA: TGTGCCAGCAGTTCTACAGGGGGCTTTAATGAAAAACTGTTTTTT
CDR3: CASSSTGGFNEKLFF

J: TRBJ1-1
V: TRBV7-8
size: -
D: -
DNA: TGTGCCAGCAGCTTTCCAGGGTGGAAGAACACTGAAGCTTTCTTT
CDR3: CASSFPGWKNTEAFF